This T cell receptor (beta chain) was obtained from a study of blood T cell repertoires in COVID-19. On the study more broadly: Researchers got acute and convalescent COVID-19 samples from the United States, Italy and Spain. T cells, B-cell-depleted T cells, or PBMCs provided the cDNA or gDNA that served as material.

In the original analysis: Estimation of nucleated cell counts was performed using reference gene primer amplification. Repertoires were generated with immunoSEQ multiplex PCR, while TCRdb's copy carries only in-frame clones and drops some. The V and J calls and the clone size are those of that table, but D and trimming were determined from the DNA. The top ten clones hold around 13% of a sample with around 310,000 clones, over 75% of them seen once. The CDR3 totals 15 residues. V gave up 1 base and J gave up 2 bases, with 9 bases separating them. CDR1 is SEHNR and CDR2 is FQNEAQ in the germline V gene (reference sequence). This clone occurred many times.

Specimen: peripheral blood. The receptor was derived from a woman in her fifties or sixties with acute or convalescent COVID-19. The rearrangement uses TRBV7-9 and TRBJ1-3, with no clear D. CDR3 loop: CASSLDPVAGNTIYF. The DNA for the CDR3 is TGTGCCAGCAGCTTAGATCCGGTGGCTGGAAACACCATATATTTT.